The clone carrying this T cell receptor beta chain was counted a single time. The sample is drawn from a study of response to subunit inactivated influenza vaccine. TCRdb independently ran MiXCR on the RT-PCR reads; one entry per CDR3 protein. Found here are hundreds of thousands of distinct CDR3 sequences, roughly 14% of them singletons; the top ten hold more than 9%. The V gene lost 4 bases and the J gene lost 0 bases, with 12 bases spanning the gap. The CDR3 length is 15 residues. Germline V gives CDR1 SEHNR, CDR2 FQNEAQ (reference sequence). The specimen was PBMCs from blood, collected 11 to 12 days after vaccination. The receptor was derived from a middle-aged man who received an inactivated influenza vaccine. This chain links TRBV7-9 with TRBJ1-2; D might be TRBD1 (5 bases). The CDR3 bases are TGTGCCAGCAGCTCGTACCGGGGGTCTAACTATGGCTACACCTTC. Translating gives CASSSYRGSNYGYTF.